The next 4 T cell receptor beta chains were all read from a single sample in a study of shared clonotypes between healthy human individuals. Some clones are missing from TCRdb's copy, which holds only in-frame ones; the method was immunoSEQ multiplex PCR. The repertoire holds over a million clones, with around four fifths as singletons. Sequenced sample: memory CD4+ T cells sorted from blood. Subset specified: CD45RA-negative fraction. These receptors came from a man aged 18 to 30 in good health.

This clone appeared a single time. The chain carries TRBV6-5 and TRBJ2-7, with D possibly being TRBD2 (5 bases). This CDR3 contains 13 residues. Trimming pared 10 bases from V and 3 bases from J, leaving 16 bases between. Germline V lookup: CDR1 MNHEY, CDR2 SVGAGI. This CDR3 is CATTTGVLYEQYF. In DNA, the CDR3 is TGTGCCACCACAACCGGGGTCCTCTACGAGCAGTACTTC.

This chain joins TRBV6-1 and TRBJ2-1, with D perhaps matching TRBD1 (6 bases). The V end lost 4 bases, the J end lost 10 bases, and 14 bases lay between the germline ends. Germline CDR1 reads MNHNS; CDR2 reads SASEGT. The CDR3 is 13 residues long. DNA for the CDR3: TGTGCCAGCAGTGCCGGACAGTTTATGGAGCAGTTCTTC. Amino acids: CASSAGQFMEQFF.

This clone has only a few counts. The V gene is TRBV7-2, the J gene TRBJ1-1; D gene unclear. CDR1 is SGHTA and CDR2 is FQGNSA in the germline V gene. The V end was cut by 5 bases, the J end by 2 bases, with 15 bases between. The CDR3 runs to 15 residues. CDR3 amino acids: CASSPSGYSNTEAFF. CDR3 in DNA: TGTGCCAGCAGCCCCTCGGGATACTCAAACACTGAAGCTTTCTTT.

Many counts were recorded for this clone. This sequence joins TRBV7-2 and TRBJ2-5; TRBD2 matches at 13 bases. The germline CDR1 and CDR2 sequences are SGHTA and FQGNSA. J lost 4 bases, V lost 5 bases, and 7 bases had no gene match. The CDR3 extends over 16 amino acids. The CDR3 protein is CASSLGGLAGRETQYF. The CDR3 bases are TGTGCCAGCAGCCTTGGGGGACTAGCGGGAAGAGAGACCCAGTACTTC.